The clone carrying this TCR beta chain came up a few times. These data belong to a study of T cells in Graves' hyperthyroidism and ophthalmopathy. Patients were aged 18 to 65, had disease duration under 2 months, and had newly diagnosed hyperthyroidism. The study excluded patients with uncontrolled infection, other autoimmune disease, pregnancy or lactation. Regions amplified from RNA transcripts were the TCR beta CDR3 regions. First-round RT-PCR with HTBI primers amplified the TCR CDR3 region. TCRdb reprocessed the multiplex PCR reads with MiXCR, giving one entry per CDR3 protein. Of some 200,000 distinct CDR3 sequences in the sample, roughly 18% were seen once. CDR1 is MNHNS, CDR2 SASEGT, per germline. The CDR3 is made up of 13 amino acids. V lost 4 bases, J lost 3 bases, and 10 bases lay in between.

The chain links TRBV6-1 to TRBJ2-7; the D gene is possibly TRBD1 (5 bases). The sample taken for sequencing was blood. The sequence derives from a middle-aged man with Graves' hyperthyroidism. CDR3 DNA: TGTGCCAGCAGTGGACAGCAGTACTACGAGCAGTACTTC. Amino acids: CASSGQQYYEQYF.